The entry that follows covers one T cell receptor (beta chain) sequence. What antigen it recognizes has not been identified. No much larger clone exists at a distance of one base, and base qualities are not known. The library was generated by the immunoSEQ multiplex PCR assay. The source is immuneACCESS, and TCRdb retained only in-frame sequences with V and J called. Part of the clones is not carried over; for the studies checked, unresolved V genes explain less than half of this, and the remainder is unexplained. Present in this sample are around 63,000 clones, 91% of which were seen just once. In total, the top ten clones hold about 2.2% of the sample. Unmatched junction bases come to 14, with V trimmed by 6 bases and J by 2 bases. The CDR3 holds 17 amino acids from the cysteine to the phenylalanine. The only DNA kept is the CDR3, 51 bases in frame from the first base. Reading the germline V gene (reference sequence) gives CDR1 SEHNR and CDR2 FQNEAQ.

This specimen belongs to a study of T cell changes during pregnancy in multiple sclerosis (dated by TCRdb to the late 2010s). Background for the entire study: Changes in the T cell repertoire over the course of pregnancy were examined in this study in women with multiple sclerosis.

In this chain, TRBV7-9 is recombined with TRBJ2-5; 8 nucleotides in the junction match TRBD2. The sequences come from peripheral blood, collected in the third trimester of pregnancy. This sequence was found in a female donor in good health, enrolled as a control in a pregnancy study. The CDR3 protein is CASRFPLLAASQETQYF. The nucleotides are TGTGCCAGCAGATTCCCCCTACTAGCGGCTTCTCAAGAGACCCAGTACTTC.